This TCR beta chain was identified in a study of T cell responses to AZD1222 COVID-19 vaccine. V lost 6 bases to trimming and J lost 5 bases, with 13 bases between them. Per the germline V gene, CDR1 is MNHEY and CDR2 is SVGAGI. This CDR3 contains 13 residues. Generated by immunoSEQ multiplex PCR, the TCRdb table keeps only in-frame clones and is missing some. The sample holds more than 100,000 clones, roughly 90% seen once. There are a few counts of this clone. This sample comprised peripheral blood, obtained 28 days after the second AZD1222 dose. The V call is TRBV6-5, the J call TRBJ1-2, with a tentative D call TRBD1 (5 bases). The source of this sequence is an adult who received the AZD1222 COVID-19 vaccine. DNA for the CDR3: TGTGCCAGCAGGGGAGGGACGAGGTATGGCTACACCTTC. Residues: CASRGGTRYGYTF.